Each of the 32 T cell receptor beta chains below was sequenced from the same sample in a study of blood T cell repertoires in COVID-19. Some clones are missing from TCRdb's copy, which holds only in-frame ones; the method was immunoSEQ multiplex PCR. Of around 200,000 clones listed, less than 90% are singletons. Sequenced material: peripheral blood. The source is a woman aged 70-85 years with COVID-19, enrolled during active disease.

To note about this clone: This sample includes further DNA sequences coding for the same CDR3. V gene TRBV28 combines with J gene TRBJ1-2; perhaps TRBD1 as D (6 bases). V gave up 6 bases and J gave up 4 bases, with 15 bases separating them. The CDR3 is made up of 14 amino acids. Germline loops: CDR1 MDHEN, CDR2 SYDVKM. The CDR3 is CASRKQGLGYGYTF. Here the CDR3 DNA reads TGTGCCAGCAGGAAACAGGGTTTAGGCTATGGCTACACCTTC.

The chain uses TRBV19 and TRBJ2-3, with 11 bases that match TRBD2. CDR1 and CDR2 from the germline V gene are LNHDA and SQIVND (reference sequence). The V segment lost 5 bases and the J segment 4 bases; nucleotides outside the gene matches: 11. The CDR3 runs 17 residues. The CDR3 loop reads CASSYRFSGRAADTQYF. The CDR3 region has the DNA TGTGCCAGTAGTTACCGTTTTAGCGGGAGGGCCGCAGATACGCAGTATTTT.

The genes are TRBV5-5 and TRBJ1-2; TRBD1 might be the D (6 bases). Germline V gene lookup returns CDR1 SGHKS and CDR2 YYEKEE (reference sequence). Deletions cut 6 bases from V and 1 base from J, with 16 bases between. The CDR3 consists of 15 residues. CDR3 loop: CASTRGTGNNYGYTF. CDR3 nucleotides: TGTGCCAGCACCCGTGGTACAGGGAATAACTATGGCTACACCTTC.

V is TRBV5-4 and J is TRBJ2-3; 7 bases line up with TRBD1. This CDR3 is built from 14 residues. The V gene end was trimmed by 1 base and the J gene end by 3 bases; junction bases not matched to a gene: 2. Germline CDR1 SGHNT, CDR2 YYREEE (reference sequence). The CDR3 loop reads CASSLQGETDTQYF. In DNA, the CDR3 is TGTGCCAGCAGCTTGCAGGGGGAGACAGATACGCAGTATTTT.

This chain links TRBV6-2 or TRBV6-3 with TRBJ1-2, with 7 bases identical to TRBD1. V lost 6 bases, J lost 5 bases, and 6 bases stayed unmatched. This CDR3 has 13 amino acids. Germline CDR1 reads MNHEY; CDR2 reads SVGEGT. The CDR3 is CASSHGTEYGYTF. In DNA form, the CDR3 reads TGTGCCAGCAGCCATGGGACAGAATATGGCTACACCTTC.

The chain carries TRBV9 and TRBJ2-3, with 7 bases matching TRBD1. Trimming at V came to 0 bases and at J to 1 base, leaving 2 bases not matched to a gene. Germline CDR1 SGDLS, CDR2 YYNGEE. This CDR3 is 15 amino acids long. The DNA for the CDR3 is TGTGCCAGCAGCGTAGACACAGGGGGCACAGATACGCAGTATTTT. It encodes CASSVDTGGTDTQYF.

This clone showed up just once. The chain employs TRBV10-3 and TRBJ2-3; D gene unclear. The germline V gene has CDR1 ENHRY and CDR2 SYGVKD. The CDR3 sequence is 14 residues long. V lost 10 bases to trimming and J lost 0 bases, with 14 bases between them. The CDR3 region has the DNA TGTGCCACGAAATTAGAAGCTAGCACAGATACGCAGTATTTT. Amino acid sequence: CATKLEASTDTQYF.

V and J are TRBV19 and TRBJ1-2, with D hard to call. This CDR3 contains 13 residues. V lost 6 bases, J lost 11 bases, and 19 bases lay in between. CDR1 LNHDA and CDR2 SQIVND come from the germline V gene (reference sequence). CDR3 residues: CASSLAGREWYTF. The CDR3 DNA sequence: TGTGCCAGTAGCTTGGCAGGTCGAGAGTGGTACACCTTC.

This chain connects TRBV6-4 to TRBJ2-2; TRBD1 agrees at 8 bases. V dropped 4 bases and J dropped 6; count of bases not matched to a gene: 4. The CDR3 is 14 residues long. Germline V gene data show CDR1 as MRHNA and CDR2 as SNTAGT. The CDR3 spells CASSATGEAGELFF. The DNA for the CDR3 is TGTGCCAGCAGTGCGACAGGGGAGGCCGGGGAGCTGTTTTTT.

The chain uses TRBV11-2 and TRBJ2-2, with D possibly matching TRBD2 (5 bases). The CDR3 covers 16 residues. The germline V and J ends were trimmed by 1 base and 1 base, with 10 bases remaining between them. From germline, CDR1 is SGHAT and CDR2 FQNNGV. CDR3 region: CASSLGRGRNTGELFF. In DNA form, the CDR3 reads TGTGCCAGCAGCTTAGGACGGGGAAGGAACACCGGGGAGCTGTTTTTT.

The gene calls are TRBV15 and TRBJ2-5; 7 bases align to TRBD1. The CDR3 spans 15 residues. V was pared by 0 bases and J by 4 bases, with 5 bases of the junction left unmatched. The germline V gene encodes CDR1 LNHNV and CDR2 YYDKDF (reference sequence). CDR3 residues: CATSRDRDSLETQYF. The CDR3 bases are TGTGCCACCAGCAGAGACCGGGACAGCCTAGAGACCCAGTACTTC. Using reference TRBV15 and TRBJ2-5 for the parts outside the CDR3, the full variable domain is DAMVIQNPRYQVTQFGKPVTLSCSQTLNHNVMYWYQQKSSQAPKLLFHYYDKDFNNEADTPDNFQSRRPNTSFCFLDIRSPGLGDTAMYLCATSRDRDSLETQYFGPGTRLLVL.

Only a few counts were recorded for this clone. This rearrangement joins TRBV4-1 to TRBJ1-1, with D uncertain. Germline V CDR1 and CDR2: MGHRA, YSYEKL. The CDR3 contains 15 residues. Trimming left V 4 bases short and J 0 bases short, with 12 bases between. DNA for the CDR3: TGCGCCAGCAGCCTGGGCCAGAGAATGAACACTGAAGCTTTCTTT. As protein: CASSLGQRMNTEAFF.

The CDR3, as DNA: TGCGCCAGCAGACAGGTAGCGGGGGCCTACAATGAGCAGTTCTTC. This codes for CASRQVAGAYNEQFF. The chain has TRBV5-1 and TRBJ2-1, with 9 bases that match TRBD2. Germline assignment: CDR1 SGHRS and CDR2 YFSETQ. V trimming: 5 bases; J trimming: 2 bases; junction bases outside the gene matches: 5. CDR3 length equals 15 residues. Based on the CDR3 plus reference TRBV5-1 and TRBJ2-1, the full variable domain is KAGVTQTPRYLIKTRGQQVTLSCSPISGHRSVSWYQQTPGQGLQFLFEYFSETQRNKGNFPGRFSGRQFSNSRSEMNVSTLELGDSALYLCASRQVAGAYNEQFFGPGTRLTVL.

The chain combines TRBV27 with TRBJ2-1, with D tentatively TRBD1 (6 bases). V was cut by 6 bases and J by 8 bases, with 17 bases left in between. CDR3 length equals 14 residues. CDR1 is MNHEY, CDR2 SMNVEV, per germline (reference sequence). The CDR3 spells CASSIASYRDEQFF. The DNA of the CDR3 is TGTGCCAGCAGCATTGCGAGTTACAGGGATGAGCAGTTCTTC.

The chain employs TRBV5-1 and TRBJ2-2, with 11 positions matching TRBD1. CDR3 length: 14 residues. The ends lost 9 bases at V and 4 bases at J; junction bases unmatched: 5. CDR1 is SGHRS and CDR2 is YFSETQ in the germline V gene. The CDR3 bases are TGCGCCACGACCGGGACAGGGGGCACCGGGGAGCTGTTTTTT. Protein: CATTGTGGTGELFF.

V gene TRBV9 combines with J gene TRBJ2-7, with 7 positions matching TRBD2. In germline, CDR1 is SGDLS, CDR2 YYNGEE. V lost 9 bases, J lost 0 bases, and 12 bases stayed unmatched. CDR3 length: 15 residues. This chain's CDR3 is CANYAGEQFSYEQYV. The CDR3 DNA follows: TGTGCCAACTACGCGGGGGAACAGTTCTCCTACGAGCAGTACGTC.

The chain joins TRBV5-1 to TRBJ2-5; TRBD1 matches at 9 bases. CDR3 length: 13 residues. The V gene end was trimmed by 6 bases and the J gene end by 5 bases; junction bases not matched to a gene: 5. Per germline, CDR1 SGHRS and CDR2 YFSETQ. CDR3 sequence reads: CASKTGGGETQYF. CDR3 in DNA: TGCGCCAGCAAGACAGGGGGAGGGGAGACCCAGTACTTC. The full variable domain, its missing parts supplied by reference TRBV5-1 and TRBJ2-5, is KAGVTQTPRYLIKTRGQQVTLSCSPISGHRSVSWYQQTPGQGLQFLFEYFSETQRNKGNFPGRFSGRQFSNSRSEMNVSTLELGDSALYLCASKTGGGETQYFGPGTRLLVL.

J is TRBJ1-2 and V is TRBV28, with 12 bases matching TRBD1. V shed 0 bases, J shed 8 bases, and the junction held 10 bases outside the gene matches. This CDR3 spans 17 amino acids. Germline V gives CDR1 MDHEN, CDR2 SYDVKM. The CDR3 is CASSLWHQGQGAKGYTF. CDR3 coding DNA: TGTGCCAGCAGTTTATGGCACCAGGGACAGGGGGCTAAAGGCTACACCTTC.

This clone was picked up one time. The V and J genes are TRBV18 and TRBJ2-6; D is possibly TRBD1 (6 bases). This CDR3 spans 17 amino acids. Between the trimmed V and J ends, which lost 2 bases and 4 bases, there was a span of 15 bases. Germline V gene sequence: CDR1 KGHSH, CDR2 LQKENI. The CDR3, as DNA: TGTGCCAGCTCACCATTTACAGGGTCTGCAGGGGCCAACGTCCTGACTTTC. This sequence encodes CASSPFTGSAGANVLTF.

CDR3 sequence: CASSPGTGSLGTGELFF. In nucleotides, the CDR3 is TGTGCCAGCAGCCCCGGAACAGGGAGTTTGGGCACCGGGGAGCTGTTTTTT. The chain links TRBV5-6 to TRBJ2-2; possibly TRBD1 for D (6 bases). Trimming left V 4 bases short and J 4 bases short, with 20 bases between. Per germline, CDR1 SGHDT and CDR2 YYEEEE. The length of the CDR3 is 17 residues.

Concerning this clone: Other DNA sequences in this specimen translate into the identical CDR3. V gene TRBV27 combines with J gene TRBJ1-1; 7 positions agree with TRBD1. The CDR3 is 14 amino acids. V shed 6 bases and J 1 base; nucleotides not matched to a gene: 5. Germline CDR1 and CDR2: MNHEY and SMNVEV (reference sequence). The CDR3 DNA reads as TGTGCCAGCAGCCCAGGGGGGTGGAACACTGAAGCTTTCTTT. Translated: CASSPGGWNTEAFF.

In the case of this clone: At one end, the junction sequence differs from germline, possibly due to a read error. This chain links TRBV6-5 with TRBJ1-1; no firm D call. This CDR3 spans 13 amino acids. Germline V gene sequence: CDR1 MNHEY, CDR2 SVGAGI. CDR3 sequence: CAGSYDWNTEAFF. The CDR3 nucleotides read TGTGCCGGCAGTTACGACTGGAACACTGAAGCTTTCTTT.

This clone is a singleton in its sample. J is TRBJ2-5 and V is TRBV12-5; D is possibly TRBD2 (6 bases). The germline CDR1 and CDR2 sequences are LGHNT and FRNRAP. The CDR3 is 18 amino acids. Trimming shortened V by 0 bases and J by 5 bases, and 22 bases separated the two germline ends. In DNA, the CDR3 is TGTGCTAGTGGTTTGGTACCAGGGACTCCCCCACGAAACGAGACCCAGTACTTC. It encodes CASGLVPGTPPRNETQYF.

This clone was observed once. The chain uses TRBV12-5 and TRBJ1-2; TRBD1 is a possible D gene (5 bases). Germline V gene sequence: CDR1 LGHNT, CDR2 FRNRAP. The CDR3 covers 14 residues. The V gene lost 6 bases and the J gene lost 3 bases, with 14 bases spanning the gap. CDR3 loop: CASGVGGRDYGYTF. The CDR3 DNA follows: TGTGCTAGTGGCGTGGGAGGCAGGGACTATGGCTACACCTTC.

The chain joins TRBV7-2 to TRBJ1-4, with 9 bases identical to TRBD1. Unmatched junction bases numbered 7, after V lost 3 bases and J lost 5 bases. CDR3 length: 16 amino acids. Per the germline V gene, CDR1 is SGHTA and CDR2 is FQGNSA. The CDR3 region is CASSFRGQGRNEKLFF. The CDR3 DNA reads as TGTGCCAGCAGCTTCCGGGGACAGGGAAGAAATGAAAAACTGTTTTTT. The whole variable domain, filled in from reference TRBV7-2 and TRBJ1-4, reads GAGVSQSPSNKVTEKGKDVELRCDPISGHTALYWYRQSLGQGLEFLIYFQGNSAPDKSGLPSDRFSAERTGGSVSTLTIQRTQQEDSAVYLCASSFRGQGRNEKLFFGSGTQLSVL.

V usage is TRBV10-2 and J usage is TRBJ1-1; D call uncertain. The CDR3 runs 15 residues. The germline V gene encodes CDR1 WSHSY and CDR2 SAAADI. Trimming took off 4 bases at V and 5 bases at J, with 17 bases between the two ends. The CDR3 loop is CASSGGSILGTEAFF. Here the CDR3 DNA reads TGCGCCAGCAGTGGCGGGAGCATCCTTGGGACTGAAGCTTTCTTT.

The J gene is TRBJ2-2, the V gene TRBV14; no definite D call. The CDR3 runs to 13 residues. CDR1 and CDR2 (germline): SGHDN, FVKESK. The germline V and J ends were trimmed by 5 bases and 6 bases, with 10 bases remaining between them. The CDR3 region is CASSYSISGELFF. The CDR3 nucleotides are TGTGCCAGCAGCTATAGTATTTCCGGGGAGCTGTTTTTT. The entire variable domain, with the rest obtained from reference TRBV14 and TRBJ2-2, is as follows: EAGVTQFPSHSVIEKGQTVTLRCDPISGHDNLYWYRRVMGKEIKFLLHFVKESKQDESGMPNNRFLAERTGGTYSTLKVQPAELEDSGVYFCASSYSISGELFFGEGSRLTVL.

This clone was counted only a few times. The chain joins TRBV5-1 to TRBJ1-1, with 8 bases aligning to TRBD1. There are 14 residues in the CDR3. The germline gives CDR1 SGHRS, CDR2 YFSETQ. V lost 5 bases and J lost 3; bases outside the gene matches: 6. CDR3 nucleotide sequence: TGCGCCAGCAGTTATACAGGGGGGGACACTGAAGCTTTCTTT. This codes for CASSYTGGDTEAFF.

This chain uses TRBV25-1 with TRBJ1-2; no clear D gene. Germline V gene lookup returns CDR1 MGHDK and CDR2 SYGVNS. CDR3 size: 14 residues. The V gene lost 3 bases and the J gene lost 4 bases, with 12 bases spanning the gap. CDR3 protein: CASSDPATRYGYTF. CDR3 in DNA: TGTGCCAGCAGTGACCCCGCCACACGCTATGGCTACACCTTC.

The chain couples TRBV27 to TRBJ1-1, with TRBD1 as a possible D gene (5 bases). Germline V CDR1 and CDR2: MNHEY, SMNVEV (reference sequence). V shed 6 bases and J shed 5 bases, with 10 bases lying between them. The CDR3 length is 12 residues. The CDR3 DNA reads TGTGCCAGCAGGGGGCTGGGGACTGAAGCTTTCTTT. It translates to CASRGLGTEAFF.

The genes are TRBV15 and TRBJ2-5, with D hard to call. The V end was cut by 1 base, the J end by 5 bases, with 8 bases between. This CDR3 is built from 13 residues. Germline values: CDR1 LNHNV, CDR2 YYDKDF (reference sequence). CDR3 amino acids: CATSRALGETQYF. The CDR3 DNA reads TGTGCCACCAGCAGAGCCCTCGGGGAGACCCAGTACTTC.

The CDR3 bases are TGTGCCAGCAGCTTGGATCCAAACACAGATACGCAGTATTTT. Translated, it gives CASSLDPNTDTQYF. The chain uses TRBV5-8 and TRBJ2-3; unclear D gene. Trimming shortened V by 0 bases and J by 2 bases, and 7 bases separated the two germline ends. This CDR3 has 14 amino acids. Looked up from germline, CDR1 is SGHTS and CDR2 is YDEGEE.